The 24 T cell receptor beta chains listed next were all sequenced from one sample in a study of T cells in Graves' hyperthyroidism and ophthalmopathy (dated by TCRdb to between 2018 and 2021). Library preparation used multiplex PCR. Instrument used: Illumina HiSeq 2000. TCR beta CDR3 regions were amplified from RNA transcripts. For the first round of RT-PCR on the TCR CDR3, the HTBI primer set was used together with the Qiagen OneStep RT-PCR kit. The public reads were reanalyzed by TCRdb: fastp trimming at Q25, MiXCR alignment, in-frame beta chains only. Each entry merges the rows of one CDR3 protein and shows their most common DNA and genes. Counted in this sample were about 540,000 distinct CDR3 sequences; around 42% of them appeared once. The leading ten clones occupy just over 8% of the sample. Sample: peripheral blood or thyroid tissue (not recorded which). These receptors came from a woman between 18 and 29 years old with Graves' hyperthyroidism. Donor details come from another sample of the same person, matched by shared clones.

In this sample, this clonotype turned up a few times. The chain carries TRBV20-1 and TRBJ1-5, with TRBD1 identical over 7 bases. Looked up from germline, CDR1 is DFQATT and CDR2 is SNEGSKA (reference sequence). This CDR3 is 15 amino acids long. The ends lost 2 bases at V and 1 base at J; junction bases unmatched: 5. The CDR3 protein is CSARRQGLSNQPQHF. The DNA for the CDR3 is TGCAGTGCTAGACGACAGGGTTTAAGCAATCAGCCCCAGCATTTT.

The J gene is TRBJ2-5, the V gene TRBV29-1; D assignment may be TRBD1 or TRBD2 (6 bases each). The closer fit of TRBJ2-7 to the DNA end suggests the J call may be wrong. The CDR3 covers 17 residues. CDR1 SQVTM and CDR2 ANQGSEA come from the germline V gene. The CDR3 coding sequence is TGCAGCGTTCAAGGGGGGCAGGGTAAGGGCTCTTTTTACGAGCAGTACTTC. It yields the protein CSVQGGQGKGSFYEQYF.

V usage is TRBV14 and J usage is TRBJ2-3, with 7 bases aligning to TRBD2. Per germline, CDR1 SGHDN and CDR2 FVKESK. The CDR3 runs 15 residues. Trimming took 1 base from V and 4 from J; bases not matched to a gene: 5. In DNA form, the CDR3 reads TGTGCCAGCAGCCAAGCCGGCGGGAGTCCAGATACGCAGTATTTT. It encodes CASSQAGGSPDTQYF.

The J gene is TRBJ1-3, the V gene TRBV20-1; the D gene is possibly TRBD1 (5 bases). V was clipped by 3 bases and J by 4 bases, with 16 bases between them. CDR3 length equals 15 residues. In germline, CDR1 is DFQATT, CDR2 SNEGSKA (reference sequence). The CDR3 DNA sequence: TGCAGTGCTAGCTCCGACAGCCTAGGGGGAAACACCATATATTTT. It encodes CSASSDSLGGNTIYF.

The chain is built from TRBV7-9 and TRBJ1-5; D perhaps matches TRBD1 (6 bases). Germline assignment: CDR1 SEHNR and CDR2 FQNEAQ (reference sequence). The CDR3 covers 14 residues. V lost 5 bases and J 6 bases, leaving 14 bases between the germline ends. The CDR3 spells CASSQGRGGQPQHF. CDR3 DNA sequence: TGTGCCAGCAGCCAAGGGAGGGGGGGTCAGCCCCAGCATTTT.

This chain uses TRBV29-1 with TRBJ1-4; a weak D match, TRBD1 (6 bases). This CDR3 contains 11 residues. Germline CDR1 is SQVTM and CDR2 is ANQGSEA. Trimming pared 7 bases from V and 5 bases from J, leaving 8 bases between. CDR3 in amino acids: CSADRNEKLFF. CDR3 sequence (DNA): TGCAGCGCGGACAGAAATGAAAAACTGTTTTTT.

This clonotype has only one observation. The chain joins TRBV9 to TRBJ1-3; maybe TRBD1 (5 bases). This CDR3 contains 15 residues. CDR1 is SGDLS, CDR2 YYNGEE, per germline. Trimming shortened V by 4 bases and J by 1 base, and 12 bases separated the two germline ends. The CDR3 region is CASSQDGGSGNTIYF. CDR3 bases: TGTGCCAGCAGCCAAGACGGGGGATCTGGAAACACCATATATTTT.

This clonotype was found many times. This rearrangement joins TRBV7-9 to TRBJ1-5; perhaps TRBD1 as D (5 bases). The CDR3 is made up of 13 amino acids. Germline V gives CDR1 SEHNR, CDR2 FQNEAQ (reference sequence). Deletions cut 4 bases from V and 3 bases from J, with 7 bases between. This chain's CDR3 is CASSSGNNQPQHF. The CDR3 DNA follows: TGTGCCAGCAGCTCAGGGAACAATCAGCCCCAGCATTTT.

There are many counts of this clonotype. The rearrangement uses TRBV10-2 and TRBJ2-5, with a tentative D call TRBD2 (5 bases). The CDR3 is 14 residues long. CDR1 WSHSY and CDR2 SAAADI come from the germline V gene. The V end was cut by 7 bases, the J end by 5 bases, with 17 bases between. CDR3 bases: TGCGCCAGCATTCCCTTCACCGGCGGGGAGACCCAGTACTTC. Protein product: CASIPFTGGETQYF.

The CDR3 reads CASSIVSGTPAEQYF. CDR3 bases: TGTGCCAGTAGTATCGTCAGCGGGACCCCTGCCGAGCAGTACTTC. This rearrangement joins TRBV19 to TRBJ2-7; TRBD2 matches at 7 bases. V dropped 3 bases and J dropped 6; count of bases not matched to a gene: 11. This CDR3 comprises 15 residues. The germline V gene has CDR1 LNHDA and CDR2 SQIVND (reference sequence).

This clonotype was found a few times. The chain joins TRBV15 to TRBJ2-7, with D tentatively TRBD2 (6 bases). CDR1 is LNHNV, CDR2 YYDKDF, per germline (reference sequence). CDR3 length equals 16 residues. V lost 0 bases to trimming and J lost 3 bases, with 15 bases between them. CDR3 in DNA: TGTGCCACCAGCAGAGATCCGCCGGGGGATTTCTACGAGCAGTACTTC. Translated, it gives CATSRDPPGDFYEQYF. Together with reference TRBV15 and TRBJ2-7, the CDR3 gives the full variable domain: DAMVIQNPRYQVTQFGKPVTLSCSQTLNHNVMYWYQQKSSQAPKLLFHYYDKDFNNEADTPDNFQSRRPNTSFCFLDIRSPGLGDTAMYLCATSRDPPGDFYEQYFGPGTRLTVT.

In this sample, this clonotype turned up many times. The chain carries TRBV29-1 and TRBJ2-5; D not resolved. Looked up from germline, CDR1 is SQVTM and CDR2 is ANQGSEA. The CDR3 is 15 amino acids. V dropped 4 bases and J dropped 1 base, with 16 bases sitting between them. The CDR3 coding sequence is TGCAGCGTTGTGCGCGGTATGGATATCCAAGAGACCCAGTACTTC. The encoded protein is CSVVRGMDIQETQYF.

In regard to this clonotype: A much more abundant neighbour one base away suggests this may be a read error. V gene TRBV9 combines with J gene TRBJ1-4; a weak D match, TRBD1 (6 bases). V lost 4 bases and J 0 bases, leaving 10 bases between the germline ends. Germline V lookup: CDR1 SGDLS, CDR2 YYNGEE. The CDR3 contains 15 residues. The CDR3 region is CASSRDIATNEKLFF. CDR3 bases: TGTGCCAGCAGCCGGGACATTGCAACTAATGAAAAACTGTTTTTT.

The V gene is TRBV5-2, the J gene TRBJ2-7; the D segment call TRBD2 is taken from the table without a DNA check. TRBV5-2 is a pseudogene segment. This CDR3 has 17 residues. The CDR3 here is CASNKGLAGGLPYEQYF. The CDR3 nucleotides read TGTGCCAGCAACAAGGGACTAGCGGGAGGGCTTCCCTACGAGCAGTACTTC.

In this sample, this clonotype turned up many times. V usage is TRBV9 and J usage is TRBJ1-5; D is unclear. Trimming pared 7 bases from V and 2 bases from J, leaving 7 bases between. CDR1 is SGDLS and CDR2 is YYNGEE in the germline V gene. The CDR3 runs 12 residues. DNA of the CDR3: TGTGCCAGCGGCGGCGGCAATCAGCCCCAGCATTTT. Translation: CASGGGNQPQHF.

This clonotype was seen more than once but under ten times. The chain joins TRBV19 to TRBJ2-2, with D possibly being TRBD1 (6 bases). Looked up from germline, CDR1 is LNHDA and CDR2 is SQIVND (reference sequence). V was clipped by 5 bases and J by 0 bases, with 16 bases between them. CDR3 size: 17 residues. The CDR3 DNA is TGTGCCAGTAGTCCATCACAGGGACACGCGAACACCGGGGAGCTGTTTTTT. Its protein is CASSPSQGHANTGELFF.

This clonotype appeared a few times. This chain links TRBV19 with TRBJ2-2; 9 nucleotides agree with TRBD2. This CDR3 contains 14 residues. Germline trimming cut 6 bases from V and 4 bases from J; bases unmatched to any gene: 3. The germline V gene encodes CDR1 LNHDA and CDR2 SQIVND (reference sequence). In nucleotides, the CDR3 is TGTGCCAGTAGACCGGGACTAGCCACCGGGGAGCTGTTTTTT. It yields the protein CASRPGLATGELFF.

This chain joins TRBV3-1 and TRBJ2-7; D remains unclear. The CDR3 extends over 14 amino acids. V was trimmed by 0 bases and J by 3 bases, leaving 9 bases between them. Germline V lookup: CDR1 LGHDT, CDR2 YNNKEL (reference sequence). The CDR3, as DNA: TGTGCCAGCAGCCAAGAGAGTCGTCTCTACGAGCAGTACTTC. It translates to CASSQESRLYEQYF.

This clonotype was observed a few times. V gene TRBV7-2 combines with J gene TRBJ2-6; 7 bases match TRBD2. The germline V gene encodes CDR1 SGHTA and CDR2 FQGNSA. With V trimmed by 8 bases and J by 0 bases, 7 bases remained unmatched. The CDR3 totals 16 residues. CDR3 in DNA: TGTGCCAGCGGGCTAGCGGATTTCTCTGGGGCCAACGTCCTGACTTTC. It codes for CASGLADFSGANVLTF.

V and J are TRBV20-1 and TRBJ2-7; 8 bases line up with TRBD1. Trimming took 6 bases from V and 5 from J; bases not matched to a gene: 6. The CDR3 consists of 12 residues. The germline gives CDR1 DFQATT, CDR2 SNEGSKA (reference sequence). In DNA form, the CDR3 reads TGCAGTGCGACCGGGACAGGTCACGAGCAGTACTTC. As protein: CSATGTGHEQYF.

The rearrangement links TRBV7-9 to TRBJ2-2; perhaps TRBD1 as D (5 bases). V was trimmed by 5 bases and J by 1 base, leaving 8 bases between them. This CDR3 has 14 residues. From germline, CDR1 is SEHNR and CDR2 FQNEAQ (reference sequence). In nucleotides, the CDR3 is TGTGCCAGCAGCCAAGGACAGAACACCGGGGAGCTGTTTTTT. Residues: CASSQGQNTGELFF.

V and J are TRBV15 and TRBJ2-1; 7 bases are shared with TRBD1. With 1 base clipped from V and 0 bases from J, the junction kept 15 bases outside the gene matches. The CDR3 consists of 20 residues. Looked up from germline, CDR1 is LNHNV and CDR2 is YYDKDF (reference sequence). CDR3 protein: CATSRGKGASEEVSYNEQFF. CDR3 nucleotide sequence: TGTGCCACCAGCAGAGGGAAGGGGGCAAGTGAGGAGGTCTCCTACAATGAGCAGTTCTTC.

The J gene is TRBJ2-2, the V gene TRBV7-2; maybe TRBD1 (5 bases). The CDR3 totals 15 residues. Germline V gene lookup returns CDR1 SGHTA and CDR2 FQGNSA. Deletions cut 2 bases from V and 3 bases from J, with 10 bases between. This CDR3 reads CASSLWQGDTGELFF. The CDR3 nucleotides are TGTGCCAGCAGCTTATGGCAGGGCGACACCGGGGAGCTGTTTTTT. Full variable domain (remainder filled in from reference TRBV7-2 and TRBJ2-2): GAGVSQSPSNKVTEKGKDVELRCDPISGHTALYWYRQSLGQGLEFLIYFQGNSAPDKSGLPSDRFSAERTGGSVSTLTIQRTQQEDSAVYLCASSLWQGDTGELFFGEGSRLTVL.

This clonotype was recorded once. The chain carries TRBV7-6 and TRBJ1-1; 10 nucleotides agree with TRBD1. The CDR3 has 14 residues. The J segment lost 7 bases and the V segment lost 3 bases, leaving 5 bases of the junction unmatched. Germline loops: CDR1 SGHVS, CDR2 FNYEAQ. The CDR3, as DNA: TGTGCCAGCAGCTTGGACAGGGGGATAGGTGAAGCTTTCTTT. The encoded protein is CASSLDRGIGEAFF.